This TCR beta chain was retrieved from a study of T cell responses to AZD1222 COVID-19 vaccine. Regarding the study as a whole: Spike-wide coverage was observed for vaccine-associated CD4 TCRs, with dominant responses at 160-218 and 743-854. Seropositive status at baseline applied to only a handful of AZD1222 recipients. Spike-specific TCR breadth and depth grew following two AZD1222 doses. It should be noted that donors were predominantly white British and more often female, and clonal diversity was possibly underestimated.

Data came from immunoSEQ multiplex PCR; TCRdb stores just in-frame clones and leaves some out. The data contain around 150,000 clones, approximately 84% of them seen just once; the ten biggest clones take up roughly 4.3%. Germline V CDR1 and CDR2: MDHEN, SYDVKM. This CDR3 region has 12 residues. Trimming took 7 bases from V and 8 from J, leaving 14 bases between them. Comments on this clone: Antigen: not known.

V is TRBV28 and J is TRBJ1-2; D is uncertain. This sequence was found in an adult in good health. Specimen: peripheral blood, collected on day 0 of AZD1222 vaccination. CDR3 DNA: TGTGCCAGCACCACCCGGCCTCCGGGCTACACCTTC. Translating gives CASTTRPPGYTF.